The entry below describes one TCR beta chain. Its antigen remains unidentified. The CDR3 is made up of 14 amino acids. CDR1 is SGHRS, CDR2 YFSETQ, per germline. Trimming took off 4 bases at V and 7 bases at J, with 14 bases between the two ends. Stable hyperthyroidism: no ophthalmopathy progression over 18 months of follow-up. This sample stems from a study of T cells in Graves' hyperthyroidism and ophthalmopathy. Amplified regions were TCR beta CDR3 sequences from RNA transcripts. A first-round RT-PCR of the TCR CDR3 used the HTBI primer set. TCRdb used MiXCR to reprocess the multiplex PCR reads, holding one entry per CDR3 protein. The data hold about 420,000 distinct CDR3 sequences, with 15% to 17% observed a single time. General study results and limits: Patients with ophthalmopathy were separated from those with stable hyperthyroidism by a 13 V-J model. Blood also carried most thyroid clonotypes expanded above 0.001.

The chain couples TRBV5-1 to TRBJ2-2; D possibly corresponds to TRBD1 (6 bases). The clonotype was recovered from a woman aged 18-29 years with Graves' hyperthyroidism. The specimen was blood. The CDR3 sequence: CASSPGQPGGELFF. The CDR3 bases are TGCGCCAGCAGCCCGGGACAACCGGGCGGGGAGCTGTTTTTT.